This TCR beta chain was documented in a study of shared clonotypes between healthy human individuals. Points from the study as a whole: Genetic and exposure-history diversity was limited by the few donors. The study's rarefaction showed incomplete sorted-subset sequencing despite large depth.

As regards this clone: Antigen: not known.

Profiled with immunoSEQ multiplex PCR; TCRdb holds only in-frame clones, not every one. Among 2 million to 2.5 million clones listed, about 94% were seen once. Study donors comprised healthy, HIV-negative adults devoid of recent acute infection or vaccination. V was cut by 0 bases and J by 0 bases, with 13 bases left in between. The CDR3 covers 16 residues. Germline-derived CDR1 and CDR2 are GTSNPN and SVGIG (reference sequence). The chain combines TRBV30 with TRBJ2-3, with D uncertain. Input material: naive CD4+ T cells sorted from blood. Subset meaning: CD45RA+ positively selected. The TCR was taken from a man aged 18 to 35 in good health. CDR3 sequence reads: CAWSVGELPSTDTQYF. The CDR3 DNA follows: TGTGCCTGGAGTGTAGGCGAACTGCCTAGCACAGATACGCAGTATTTT.